This TCR beta chain comes out of a study of blood T cell repertoires in COVID-19. At the level of the study: The origin of the acute and convalescent COVID-19 samples was the United States, Italy and Spain.

V was clipped by 6 bases and J by 7 bases, with 15 bases between them. The length of the CDR3 is 13 residues. Germline-derived CDR1 and CDR2 are MDHEN and SYDVKM. Authors' processing steps: For nucleated cells, counts were estimated from reference gene primer amplification. Using immunoSEQ multiplex PCR, the repertoire was profiled, and TCRdb retains in-frame clones only, with some absent. D and trimming come from the DNA, and the V and J calls and clone size come from that table. The sample holds 95,000 to 100,000 clones, about 92% seen once. This receptor was obtained from a man aged 50-60 years with active COVID-19. The chain combines TRBV28 with TRBJ1-2; D is undetermined. Sequencing was done on a sample of peripheral blood. Here the CDR3 reads CASSPVRGVGYTF. In DNA, the CDR3 is TGTGCCAGCAGCCCAGTAAGAGGCGTTGGCTACACCTTC.